The rows below give T cell receptor beta chains drawn from one sample of a study of blood T cell repertoires in COVID-19. The table came from immunoSEQ multiplex PCR; TCRdb's copy has only in-frame clones and leaves some out. The table records some 110,000 clones, roughly 87% of them present only once. The source material was peripheral blood. The receptors originated from a human donor in a cohort sampled during active COVID-19. Both conserved end residues are part of each CDR3.

>TRBV4-1|TRBJ1-1
CASSQDRQGSSPEAFF
>TRBV4-2|TRBJ2-3
CASSQDPGATDTQYF
>TRBV19|TRBJ1-1
CASSLIPGSGNTEAFF
>TRBV7-6|TRBJ2-7
CASSLGPESYEQYF
>TRBV7-2|TRBJ2-1
CASSPNYNEQFF
>TRBV5-1|TRBJ1-3
CASSPSTGSSGNTIYF
>TRBV10-3|TRBJ1-1
CAISWTANTEAFF
>TRBV27|TRBJ2-7
CASSLRGRGPYEQYF
>TRBV21-1|TRBJ2-1
CASSKGLSTLQRGSSYNEQFF
>TRBV7-8|TRBJ1-5
CASSLNQGPSQPQHF
>TRBV9|TRBJ2-1
CASSRTSGGPWDEQFF
>TRBV19|TRBJ2-3
CASRLLAGGGIDTQYF
>TRBV13|TRBJ1-3
CASSLETGLSGNTIYF